This section outlines one T cell receptor (beta chain) sequence together with its context. Assay: immunoSEQ multiplex PCR; the TCRdb copy retains only in-frame clones and omits some. The repertoire includes fewer than 300,000 clones, roughly 80% of them detected once, and approximately 2.6% sits in the top ten. The data stem from a study of blood T cell repertoires in COVID-19. About the research overall: PBMCs, B-cell-depleted T cells, or T cells provided the cDNA or gDNA that made up the material.

The germline V gene encodes CDR1 MNHEY and CDR2 SVGEGT. This CDR3 region has 16 residues. With V trimmed by 0 bases and J by 4 bases, 7 bases remained unmatched. The sample consisted of peripheral blood. The chain has TRBV6-2 or TRBV6-3 and TRBJ1-1; the match to TRBD1 covers 8 bases. The sequence derives from an older woman with active or convalescent COVID-19. CDR3 region: CASSYSAGGRGTEAFF. The CDR3 region has the DNA TGTGCCAGCAGTTACTCGGCAGGGGGCCGTGGCACTGAAGCTTTCTTT.